This record covers a single T cell receptor (beta chain). Its antigen is still unknown. Germline and junction disagree at one end, which may indicate a read error. The source of the sample is a study of cytotoxic CD8 clonotypes in ibrutinib-treated CLL. Whole-study results and caveats: Sample timing was unmatched between remission and later-progressing patients; lymph nodes unstudied.

The method was immunoSEQ multiplex PCR; TCRdb's version includes in-frame clones alone and lacks a portion of them. Among over 110,000 clones listed, less than 95% were seen once. This specimen was PBMCs, taken after 12 months of ibrutinib treatment. The origin of this receptor is a human donor with chronic lymphocytic leukemia.

This CDR3 reads CASRLETEAFF. CDR3 nucleotide sequence: TGTGCCAGCAGATTAGAGACTGAAGCTTTCTTT. This chain links TRBV7-9 with TRBJ1-1; no clear D gene. This CDR3 spans 11 amino acids. The germline V gene encodes CDR1 SEHNR and CDR2 FQNEAQ (reference sequence).